This T cell receptor beta chain was profiled in a study of T cells after yellow fever vaccination. Study information: SMART-Seq v4 Ultra Low Input prepared the low-cell-number fractions.

They built TCR cDNA with 5'RACE template switching, a step that put in a universal primer site and UMIs. TCRdb passed the 5' RACE reads through MiXCR, listing each CDR3 protein once. The data contain approximately 610,000 distinct CDR3 sequences, around 16% of them singletons. Study conclusions and caveats: The secondary response peaked faster, at day 5 versus 15, but was weaker. Most clones from primary vaccination resurfaced after the booster (around 97% CD4, more than 75% CD8).

This clonotype came up a few times. The antigen is undetermined. The TCR originated in a man between 18 and 29 years old who received the YFV17D yellow fever vaccine. The sample here was PBMCs, taken less than 6 days after the first yellow fever vaccination.

The CDR3 DNA reads as TGTGCCAGCAGCCCCGGGGCCCCCCAGTACGGTGAGCAGTTCTTC. This translates into CASSPGAPQYGEQFF. The J gene is TRBJ2-1, the V gene TRBV7-2, with D perhaps given as TRBD1 or TRBD2 (5 bases each). Between the trimmed V and J ends, which lost 5 bases and 9 bases, there was a span of 20 bases. This CDR3 region has 15 residues. The germline V gene encodes CDR1 SGHTA and CDR2 FQGNSA.